This TCR beta chain was captured in a study of identical twins. A universal primer site was added by template switching, and unique molecular identifiers were carried by the cDNA. TCRdb fed the 5' RACE reads into MiXCR, producing one record per CDR3 protein. This table has 350,000 or so distinct CDR3 sequences, roughly an eighth appearing once. Germline lookup yields CDR1 ENHRY and CDR2 SYGVKD. The ends were cut back, 1 base at V and 3 bases at J, with 17 bases in the middle. This CDR3 contains 17 residues. This clonotype was recorded a few times. These records were also assigned to another study, of yellow fever vaccine responses in identical twins.

The chain couples TRBV10-3 to TRBJ2-3; D tentatively reads TRBD1 or TRBD2 (5 bases each). The material sequenced was CD8+ T cells sorted from blood. The receptor was derived from a young woman in good health. The CDR3: CAISEWRPEAGTDTQYF. CDR3 sequence (DNA): TGTGCCATCAGTGAGTGGAGGCCTGAGGCAGGGACAGATACGCAGTATTTT.